Detailed here is one TCR beta chain. Its antigen is still unknown. The sample belongs to a study of shared clonotypes between healthy human individuals. Broader study findings: In general, naive subsets displayed greater estimated richness than memory subsets did.

The protocol was immunoSEQ multiplex PCR, while the TCRdb copy is restricted to in-frame clones and leaves out a portion. The table shows about 2.1 million clones, with approximately 94% occurring only once. Cells designated naive CD8 were CD45RO-negative and were positively selected for CCR7, with terminally differentiated effector memory CD45RA+ cells excluded. V lost 2 bases to trimming and J lost 3 bases, with 15 bases between them. The CDR3 totals 15 residues. From germline, CDR1 is SGHNT and CDR2 YYREEE (reference sequence). Sample: naive CD8+ T cells from PBMCs. The rearrangement links TRBV5-4 to TRBJ2-7; D possibly corresponds to TRBD1 (6 bases). The receptor comes from a man between 18 and 35 years old in good health. Some clones in this sample may be carry-over from other donors' samples. The CDR3 loop is CASSFLSEGGYEQYF. CDR3 DNA: TGTGCCAGCAGCTTTCTTTCGGAAGGGGGCTACGAGCAGTACTTC.